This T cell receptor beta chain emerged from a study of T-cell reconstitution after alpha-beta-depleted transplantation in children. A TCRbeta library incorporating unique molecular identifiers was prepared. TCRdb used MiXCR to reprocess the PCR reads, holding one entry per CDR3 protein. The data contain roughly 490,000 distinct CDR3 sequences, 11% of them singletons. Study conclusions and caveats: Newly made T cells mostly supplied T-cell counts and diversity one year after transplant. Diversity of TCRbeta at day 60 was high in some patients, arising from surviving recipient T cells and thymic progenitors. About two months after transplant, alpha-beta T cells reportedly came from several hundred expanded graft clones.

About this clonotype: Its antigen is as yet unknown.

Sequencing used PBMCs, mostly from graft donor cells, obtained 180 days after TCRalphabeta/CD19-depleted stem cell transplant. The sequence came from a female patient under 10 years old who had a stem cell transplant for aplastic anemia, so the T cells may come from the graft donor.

CDR3: CASSAAVIPTQQYF. CDR3 DNA: TGTGCCAGCAGTGCCGCCGTTATACCTACGCAGCAGTACTTC. This chain uses TRBV28 with TRBJ2-7; D uncertain. This CDR3 has 14 residues. Per the germline V gene, CDR1 is MDHEN and CDR2 is SYDVKM. V lost 5 bases and J lost 8, with 19 bases in between.